A selection of T cell receptor beta chains follows, all from one sample in a study of cytomegalovirus exposure and HLA in healthy donors. The method was immunoSEQ multiplex PCR; TCRdb's version includes in-frame clones alone and lacks a portion of them. The sample holds about 160,000 clones; approximately 80% are singletons and the top ten take approximately 6.8%. Material: PBMCs. The receptors were gathered from a male donor in good health and CMV-seropositive. Each CDR3 is given with its conserved first and last residue. Each record gives: D gene, CDR3 length, V gene, J gene, clone size, CDR3 protein, CDR3 DNA. A D gene is named only where the DNA matches it firmly. A clone size is listed for some rows: how often the clone was seen (once, few, many), or a class if it is expanded.

TRBD1,17,TRBV7-2,TRBJ2-7,-,CASSFGQGFGVAYEQYF,TGTGCCAGCAGCTTCGGACAGGGGTTTGGTGTTGCCTACGAGCAGTACTTC
TRBD2,15,TRBV27,TRBJ2-1,-,CASSPGLATYNEQFF,TGTGCCAGCAGTCCCGGACTAGCTACATACAATGAGCAGTTCTTC
TRBD1,13,TRBV30,TRBJ1-4,-,CACSPGQNEKLFF,TGTGCCTGTTCCCCGGGACAGAATGAAAAACTGTTTTTT
TRBD2,16,TRBV5-6,TRBJ2-1,few,CASSFTGRASYNEQFF,TGTGCCAGCAGCTTCACCGGGAGGGCGTCCTACAATGAGCAGTTCTTC
TRBD1,15,TRBV18,TRBJ1-6,-,CASSLPGRGQSPLHF,TGTGCCAGCTCACTCCCAGGCAGGGGGCAATCACCCCTCCACTTT
TRBD1,18,TRBV6-1,TRBJ2-6,-,CASSALGQVFSGANVLTF,TGTGCCAGCAGTGCACTGGGACAGGTATTCTCTGGGGCCAACGTCCTGACTTTC
TRBD1,16,TRBV6-1,TRBJ2-5,-,CASSEGGTRGPETQYF,TGTGCCAGCAGTGAAGGGGGTACCAGGGGGCCGGAGACCCAGTACTTC
TRBD1,13,TRBV25-1,TRBJ2-4,-,CASSEGTAIIQYF,TGTGCCAGCAGTGAAGGGACAGCCATAATTCAGTACTTC
-,12,TRBV6-1,TRBJ2-7,-,CASSTTGYEQYF,TGTGCCAGCAGCACGACAGGCTACGAGCAGTACTTC
-,13,TRBV28,TRBJ2-7,-,CASSPFGNYEQYF,TGTGCCAGCAGTCCCTTCGGGAACTACGAGCAGTACTTC
-,13,TRBV14,TRBJ2-7,few,CASSQDLKSEQYF,TGTGCCAGCAGCCAAGATTTGAAGAGCGAGCAGTACTTC
-,12,TRBV7-8,TRBJ2-5,-,CASSVGEETQYF,TGTGCCAGCAGCGTGGGAGAAGAGACCCAGTACTTC
TRBD1,14,TRBV5-1,TRBJ1-5,-,CASSPEGAGQPQHF,TGCGCCAGCAGCCCCGAGGGGGCGGGCCAGCCCCAGCATTTT
-,16,TRBV19,TRBJ2-3,-,CASSGGRAGSTDTQYF,TGTGCCAGTAGTGGGGGGCGAGCGGGAAGTACAGATACGCAGTATTTT
-,12,TRBV9,TRBJ2-3,-,CASSVATVTQYF,TGTGCCAGCAGCGTAGCTACGGTGACGCAGTATTTT
TRBD2,14,TRBV28,TRBJ2-1,-,CASSTPSGIPSGIF,TGTGCCAGCAGTACCCCTAGCGGGATACCGTCAGGAATCTTC
-,16,TRBV11-3,TRBJ2-7,-,CASSLGFRQGTDEQYF,TGTGCCAGCAGCTTAGGTTTTAGGCAGGGTACAGACGAGCAGTACTTC